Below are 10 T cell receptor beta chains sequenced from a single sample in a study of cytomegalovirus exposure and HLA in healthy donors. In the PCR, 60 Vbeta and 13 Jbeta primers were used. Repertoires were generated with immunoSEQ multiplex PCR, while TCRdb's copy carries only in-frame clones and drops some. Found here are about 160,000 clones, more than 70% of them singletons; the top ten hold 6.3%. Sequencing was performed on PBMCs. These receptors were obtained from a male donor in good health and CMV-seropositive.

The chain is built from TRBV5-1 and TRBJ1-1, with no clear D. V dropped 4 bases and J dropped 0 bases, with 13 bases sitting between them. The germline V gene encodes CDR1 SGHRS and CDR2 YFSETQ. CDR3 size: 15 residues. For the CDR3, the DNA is TGCGCCAGCAGCCAGCGGGCCTTTATGAACACTGAAGCTTTCTTT. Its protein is CASSQRAFMNTEAFF.

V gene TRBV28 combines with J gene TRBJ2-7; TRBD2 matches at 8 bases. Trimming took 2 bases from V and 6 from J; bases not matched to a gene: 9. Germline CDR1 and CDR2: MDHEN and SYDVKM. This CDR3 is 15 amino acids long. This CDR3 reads CASSLTSGGVREQYF. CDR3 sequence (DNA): TGTGCCAGCAGTTTAACGTCGGGGGGGGTGCGCGAGCAGTACTTC. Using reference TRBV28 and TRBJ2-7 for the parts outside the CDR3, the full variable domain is DVKVTQSSRYLVKRTGEKVFLECVQDMDHENMFWYRQDPGLGLRLIYFSYDVKMKEKGDIPEGYSVSREKKERFSLILESASTNQTSMYLCASSLTSGGVREQYFGPGTRLTVT.

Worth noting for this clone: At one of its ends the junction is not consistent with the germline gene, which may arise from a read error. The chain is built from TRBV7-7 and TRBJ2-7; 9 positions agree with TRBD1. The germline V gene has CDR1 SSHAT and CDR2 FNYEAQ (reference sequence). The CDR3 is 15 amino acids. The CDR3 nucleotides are TGTGCTAGCAGCTTAACGGGGACAGGGCCACACGAGCAGTACTTC. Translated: CASSLTGTGPHEQYF.

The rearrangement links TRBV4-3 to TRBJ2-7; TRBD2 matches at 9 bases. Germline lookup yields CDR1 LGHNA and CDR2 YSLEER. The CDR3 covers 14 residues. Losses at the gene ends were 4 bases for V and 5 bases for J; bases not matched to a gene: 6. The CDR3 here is CASSLGLASHEQYF. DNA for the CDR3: TGCGCCAGCAGCCTGGGACTAGCTTCCCACGAGCAGTACTTC.

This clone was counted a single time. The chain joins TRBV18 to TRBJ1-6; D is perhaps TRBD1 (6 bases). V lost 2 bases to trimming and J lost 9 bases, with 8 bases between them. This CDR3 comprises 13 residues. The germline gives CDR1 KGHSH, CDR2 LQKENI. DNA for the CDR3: TGTGCCAGCTCACCAACAGGGAGTTCACCCCTCCACTTT. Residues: CASSPTGSSPLHF.

The CDR3 spells CASSVDRGVVAAANTGELFF. Here the CDR3 DNA reads TGTGCCAGCAGCGTAGACAGGGGGGTCGTAGCGGCGGCAAACACCGGGGAGCTGTTTTTT. The V and J genes are TRBV9 and TRBJ2-2, with 8 bases lining up with TRBD1. The germline V gene encodes CDR1 SGDLS and CDR2 YYNGEE. V lost 0 bases to trimming and J lost 2 bases; unmatched junction nucleotides: 15. This CDR3 spans 20 amino acids.

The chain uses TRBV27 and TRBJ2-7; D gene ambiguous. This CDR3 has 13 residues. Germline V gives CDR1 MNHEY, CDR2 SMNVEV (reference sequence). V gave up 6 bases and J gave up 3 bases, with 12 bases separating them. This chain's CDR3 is CASSGVNYYEQYF. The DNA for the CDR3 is TGTGCCAGCAGCGGCGTCAACTACTACGAGCAGTACTTC.

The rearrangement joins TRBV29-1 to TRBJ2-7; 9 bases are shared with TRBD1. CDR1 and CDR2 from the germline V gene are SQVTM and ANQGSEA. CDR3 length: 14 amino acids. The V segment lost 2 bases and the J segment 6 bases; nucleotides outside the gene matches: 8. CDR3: CSVEFGTGRGEQYF. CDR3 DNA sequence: TGCAGCGTTGAATTTGGGACAGGGAGGGGCGAGCAGTACTTC.

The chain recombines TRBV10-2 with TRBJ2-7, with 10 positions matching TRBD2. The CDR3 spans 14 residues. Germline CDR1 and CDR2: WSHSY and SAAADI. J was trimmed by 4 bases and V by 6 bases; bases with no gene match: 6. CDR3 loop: CASRPLAGTYEQYF. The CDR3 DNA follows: TGCGCCAGCAGGCCACTAGCGGGAACGTACGAGCAGTACTTC.

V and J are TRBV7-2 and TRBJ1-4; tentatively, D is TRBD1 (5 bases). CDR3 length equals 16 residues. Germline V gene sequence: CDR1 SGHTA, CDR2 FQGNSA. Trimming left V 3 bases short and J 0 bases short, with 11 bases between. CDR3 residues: CASSLAGRATNEKLFF. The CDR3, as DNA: TGTGCCAGCAGCTTGGCCGGCAGGGCAACTAATGAAAAACTGTTTTTT.